The following is a TCR beta chain sequence with its context. In its sample, this clone was seen once. The antigen this receptor binds is unknown. The input lacks base qualities; no much larger clone sits a single base away. In total, 600 or so healthy bone marrow donors made up the cohort. Cohort members were all nominally healthy when sampled, although unrecorded immune exposures were likely present. The donor was CMV seronegative and belonged to the group of more than 300 seronegative cohort members. A peripheral blood sample was collected from each donor, and TCR beta sequencing was performed on peripheral blood mononuclear cells. Genomic DNA extraction from the blood cell samples was performed with the Qiagen DNeasy Blood Extraction Kit. V has 4 bases trimmed and J has 4 bases trimmed; junction bases matching no gene number 2. Measured from the cysteine to the phenylalanine, the CDR3 is 15 residues long. Only the CDR3 portion is preserved as DNA: 45 bases, with reading frame beginning at the first base. CDR1 and CDR2 are read off the germline V gene as MGHRA and YSYEKL.

The data were obtained in a study of cytomegalovirus exposure and HLA in healthy donors (dated by TCRdb to 2016 to 2017). With regard to the full study: According to an earlier analysis of 450 to 650 of the donors, about 179 million T cells yielded over 100 million unique TCR beta sequences and approximately 300 Gb of sequence data. Typing coverage varied by locus: roughly 620-640 donors for A, B, C, DRB1 and DQB1; approximately 560 for DQA1; over 600 for DPA1; about 450 for DPB1. In addition to the first cohort of roughly 670 subjects, a separate validation cohort of about 120 different subjects was used. To predict cytomegalovirus infection status, the study combined high-throughput TCR immunosequencing, statistical association of individual TCRs with disease status, and machine learning. The aim of the study was to test whether cataloging public T cell receptors could identify signatures of past pathogen exposure. To study patterns of TCR occurrence, a later analysis re-analyzed previously published TCR beta repertoires from 650 to 750 donors and added high-resolution HLA genotyping. In a later genetic analysis, genome-wide SNP genotypes for about three fifths of the roughly 670 donors were used, and that subset was treated as a discovery cohort. Every discovery cohort repertoire had been produced on one sequencing platform. To decide whether each TCR beta V gene segment behaved as functional or pseudogenic, an earlier analysis of 587 of the donors relied on high-throughput TCR beta sequencing. Across 300 to 500 genotyped donors of the cohort, an average of roughly 250,000 unique TCR beta nucleotide sequences per donor were sequenced, and roughly 18% of those sequences were non-productive. Of the 300 to 400 genotyped donors, about 80% fell in the genetic ancestry cluster associated with self-reported Caucasian donors. HLA typing covered class I and class II loci at four-digit resolution. Because of strong linkage in the cohort, five DR-DQ haplotypes were treated as single units for association and clustering. Alongside the repertoire data, information on donor age, sex, ethnicity and CMV serostatus was compiled. An early release that covered roughly 600 HLA-typed donors contained 250 to 350 gigabases of sequencing data and approximately 85 million unique TCR sequences. Rather than using new phenotypic data, the later analysis identified candidate immune exposures from TCR beta sequences and from how often those sequences occurred across donors. The T cell repertoires of some 700 subjects were profiled by immunosequencing and related to cytomegalovirus serostatus. On the study overall, not on this receptor specifically: The classifier was reported to diagnose cytomegalovirus status with high specificity and sensitivity in both the original cohort and the validation cohort. Because counts were too low, 15 to 20 rarely observed V segments, including chromosome 9 orphons, were excluded from the earlier analysis of under 650 of the donors. A later genetic analysis reported fewer N-insertions in productive TCRs among donors in an Asian-associated ancestry cluster than the roughly 690-donor mean. In a later analysis, several top co-occurrence clusters were reported to appear linked to parvovirus B19, influenza, CMV and Epstein-Barr virus. In vitro tests confirmed that three of the cytomegalovirus-associated TCR beta chains recognize cytomegalovirus antigens. Most TCR sequences were observed very rarely across donors, whereas some public TCRs were present in many individuals. In this cohort, only TCR beta chains were sequenced, and detectable features were limited by the absence of alpha or paired-chain data. A total of 164 TCR beta chains were listed by the study as associated with cytomegalovirus. Sequencing depth was assumed to be roughly uniform across donors in the presence/absence analyses, though that assumption may not hold. The sequencing pipeline was judged likely to have produced a cluster of highly shared sequence variants as a technical artifact. CMV serostatus was the only immune exposure information available for the cohort. Because HLA typing was unavailable for some donors at each locus, only the typed subset was used in association tests. In a later genetic analysis, a missense DCLRE1C variant was associated with V-gene and J-gene trimming of TCR beta chains, and the association was replicated in an independent cohort. Some IMGT-functional V segments, including TRBV6-2 and TRBV6-3, could not be distinguished by the 87-base-pair reads and were therefore excluded. In a later analysis, HLA-associated TCR beta chains showed more clonal expansion and lower generation probabilities than non-associated chains that were equally common. Specific HLA alleles were associated with 18,000 or so TCR beta sequences at a false discovery rate of 0.05 in a later analysis. In a later analysis, TCR association rates were found to vary across HLA loci, with the most associated TCRs seen for DRB1 alleles and the fewest for HLA-C alleles. Assigning TCR associations to individual alleles was difficult when HLA alleles, especially DR and DQ, strongly co-occurred. Correlated functional status among segregating V segments might reflect linkage disequilibrium, but an unknown experimental factor could not be ruled out. Most CMV-associated TCR beta chains appeared to be HLA-restricted in a later analysis, and the HLA associations seemed to be driven largely by CMV exposure. It was suggested by the authors that the approach could potentially be generalized to other disease states and immunological phenotypes. An earlier analysis of approximately 500 of the donors showed that most TCR beta V segments appeared in productive rearrangements either about 90% or about 30% of the time, which broadly matched IMGT annotations. A further reported finding was that TCR beta sequences accurately predicted the HLA-A and HLA-B alleles for most subjects in the first cohort.

The protocol used for the library was the immunoSEQ multiplex PCR assay. For the multiplex PCR, a mixture combining 60 forward primers for TCR Vbeta segments and 13 reverse primers for TCR Jbeta segments was used. The CDR3 region of rearranged TCR beta genes was amplified from genomic DNA by a multiplex PCR assay. The amplified TCR beta libraries were sequenced on the Illumina HiSeq System as 87-base-pair reads. Per the original workflow: A later analysis tallied around 82 million unique TCR beta chains across the 666 repertoires, and around 12 million of those chains were shared by two or more donors. Raw reads were error-corrected and collapsed into unique sequences with a nearest-neighbor algorithm that merged closely related sequences to remove PCR and sequencing errors. CDR3 sequences were aligned to IMGT reference sequences to assign V, D and J gene segments. For a sequence to be retained, at least a six-nucleotide match to both a V gene segment and a J gene segment was required. A rearrangement was called productive if the CDR3 had no stop codons and remained in frame with V and J, and every other rearrangement was called non-productive. CDR3 was defined according to IMGT convention as the region running from the second conserved V-encoded cysteine to the conserved J-encoded phenylalanine. The earlier analysis of about 560 of the donors excluded any sequence lacking an unambiguous match to a single V gene segment. In an earlier analysis of roughly 500 of the donors, V segments were called functional above 56.7% productive rearrangements and were called segregating when the between-donor standard deviation exceeded 5%. A statistical classification framework was built for diagnosing cytomegalovirus status from the catalog of TCR beta chain sequences. In a later analysis, TCR nucleotide sequences were compared against IMGT/GENE-DB human TR gene sequences so that V and J genes could be assigned. Using the TCRdist pipeline, a later analysis assigned CDR3 sequences along with most-parsimonious VDJ recombination scenarios. In a later analysis, each TCR beta chain was defined by its CDR3 amino acid sequence together with its V-gene family, and reads without a unique V-gene family were excluded. To address suspected cross-contamination and a sequencing artifact, a later analysis removed a few hundred highly shared, low-generation-probability nucleotide sequences. In a later analysis, a clonal expansion index was calculated for each public chain from normalized within-repertoire ranks of inferred template counts. In a later analysis, generation probabilities were computed using a VDJ recombination model fitted to out-of-frame rearrangements, and the results were checked against IGoR. A later analysis scored TCR-TCR, TCR-HLA and TCR-CMV co-occurrence with hypergeometric tests, applying a repertoire-size bias correction to TCR pairs. To estimate false discovery rates, a later analysis permuted the HLA or CMV assignments 20 times. A later analysis grouped co-occurring TCRs with DBSCAN, adding TCRdist sequence similarity when clustering within HLA-allele-positive subsets. Co-occurrence clustering excluded repertoires with fewer than 30,000 or more than 120,000 public chains, plus five with anomalous nucleotide sharing. Imported from immuneACCESS, the table was reduced by TCRdb to in-frame sequences with V and J called. These copies leave out some clones; in studies compared against another copy, an unresolved V gene accounts for under half, and the cause of the remainder is not known. V, J and clone size were drawn from that table, and D and trimming were deduced from the DNA. In this sample the table shows under 200,000 clones, roughly 80% of which occur a single time. Over 4.5% of the sample rests with the top ten.

This clonotype was sampled from a male donor in good health and CMV-seronegative. The V gene is TRBV4-1 and the J gene is TRBJ2-1, and 12 bases in between align with TRBD2. Sequenced material: PBMCs. The CDR3 here reads CASSLLAGGYNEQFF. The DNA sequence follows: TGCGCCAGCAGCCTTCTAGCGGGAGGGTACAATGAGCAGTTCTTC.